Listed below are T cell receptor beta chains from one sample, sequenced in a study of shared clonotypes between healthy human individuals. Sequencing used immunoSEQ multiplex PCR; TCRdb keeps in-frame clones, though not all of them. The sample gives about 2.4 million clones, 93% of which show up once; about 0.34% is in the top ten. Sequenced material: naive CD4+ T cells from PBMCs. These receptors came from a man aged 18 to 35 in good health. Some clones in this sample may be carry-over from other donors' samples. Each CDR3 is given with its conserved first and last residue. Each record gives: CDR3 length, J gene, clone size, V gene, D gene, CDR3 DNA, CDR3 protein. A D gene is named only where the DNA matches it firmly. Some rows have no size entry. The others give once, few or many, or a class for an expanded clone.

>13|TRBJ1-2|NA|TRBV5-6|NA
TGTGCCAGCAGCCTTGGCTGGAACTATGGCTACACCTTC
CASSLGWNYGYTF
>13|TRBJ1-1|NA|TRBV7-9|NA
TGTGCCAGCAGCCCGTATAGAGACACTGAAGCTTTCTTT
CASSPYRDTEAFF
>15|TRBJ2-7|once|TRBV9|TRBD2
TGTGCCAGCAGCGAGGGACTAGCGGGAATTGTCGAGCAGTACTTC
CASSEGLAGIVEQYF
>16|TRBJ1-5|NA|TRBV6-1|NA
TGTGCCAGCAGTGAAGAGTTAGGGCCCTACAATCAGCCCCAGCATTTT
CASSEELGPYNQPQHF
>15|TRBJ2-7|once|TRBV7-9|NA
TGTGCCAGCAGCTTAGCCCCCCAGTCCAGGGGCGAGCAGTACTTC
CASSLAPQSRGEQYF
>15|TRBJ2-7|NA|TRBV25-1|TRBD1
TGTGCCAGCAGTGGGACAGGGGCGGAATACTACGAGCAGTACTTC
CASSGTGAEYYEQYF
>14|TRBJ2-1|NA|TRBV7-9|NA
TGTGCCAGCAGCTTGGAAAGGGAGCGTGGGGAGCAGTTCTTC
CASSLERERGEQFF
>12|TRBJ2-7|few|TRBV19|NA
TGTGCCAGTAGTATAGCGGGTTACGAGCAGTACTTC
CASSIAGYEQYF
>14|TRBJ1-2|NA|TRBV5-4|NA
TGTGCCAGCAGCTTGAAGAAAGGGAACTATGGCTACACCTTC
CASSLKKGNYGYTF
>11|TRBJ1-2|NA|TRBV2|NA
TGTGCCAGCAATTCGTTACCGGGCTACACCTTC
CASNSLPGYTF
>16|TRBJ2-1|NA|TRBV4-1|TRBD2
TGCGCCAGCAGCCAAACCTCTAGCGGGAGTCTCTATGAGCAGTTCTTC
CASSQTSSGSLYEQFF
>16|TRBJ2-2|NA|TRBV27|TRBD2
TGTGCCAGCAGTCCCCGACTAGCGGGAGCCACCGGGGAGCTGTTTTTT
CASSPRLAGATGELFF
>15|TRBJ1-1|NA|TRBV19|NA
TGTGCCAGTAGTTCCCGGCCCCGTGATGGCACTGAAGCTTTCTTT
CASSSRPRDGTEAFF
>12|TRBJ2-1|once|TRBV30|NA
TGTGCCTGGAGTGCACTAGCATATGAGCAGTTCTTC
CAWSALAYEQFF
>13|TRBJ2-5|NA|TRBV6-5|NA
TGTGCCAGCAGTTACCCAGGGCAAGAGACCCAGTACTTC
CASSYPGQETQYF
>14|TRBJ2-1|NA|TRBV5-1|NA
TGCGCCAGCAGCTTTAGCGGCCCCGACAATGAGCAGTTCTTC
CASSFSGPDNEQFF
>14|TRBJ2-7|NA|TRBV30|NA
TGTGCCTGGAGTGTTAGAGGGGCGCGCGACGAGCAGTACTTC
CAWSVRGARDEQYF
>16|TRBJ2-2|NA|TRBV7-2|NA
TGTGCCAGCAGCTTAGCGCGGACCCTAGACACCGGGGAGCTGTTTTTT
CASSLARTLDTGELFF
>14|TRBJ1-3|NA|TRBV7-2|NA
TGTGCCAGCAGCTTTAGTTGGGGGGGAAACACCATATATTTT
CASSFSWGGNTIYF
>16|TRBJ2-7|NA|TRBV7-9|TRBD2
TGTGCCAGCAGCCCCAACCCGGGACTAGCGGCGGGGGAGCAGTACTTC
CASSPNPGLAAGEQYF
>18|TRBJ2-1|NA|TRBV7-3|TRBD2
TGTGCCAGCAGCCCCCTTGCTAGCGGGAGGAGCTCCTACAATGAGCAGTTCTTC
CASSPLASGRSSYNEQFF
>14|TRBJ1-1|NA|TRBV5-1|TRBD1
TGCGCCAGCAGTCGGGACAGGCAGAACACTGAAGCTTTCTTT
CASSRDRQNTEAFF
>13|TRBJ2-1|NA|TRBV7-3|TRBD2
TGTGCCAGCAGCTTAGGTAGCGGGGGCAGGCAGTTCTTC
CASSLGSGGRQFF
>14|TRBJ2-3|NA|TRBV7-2|NA
TGTGCCAGCAGCCCGGTCCGGAGCACAGATACGCAGTATTTT
CASSPVRSTDTQYF
>16|TRBJ2-1|NA|TRBV19|TRBD2
TGTGCCAGTAGTCCAGCGGGAGGGAGCTCCTACAATGAGCAGTTCTTC
CASSPAGGSSYNEQFF
>14|TRBJ1-1|NA|TRBV6-5|NA
TGTGCCAGCAGTGTGCCAGGGTTCGGCACTGAAGCTTTCTTT
CASSVPGFGTEAFF
>14|TRBJ2-7|NA|TRBV4-1|TRBD2
TGCGCCAGCAGCCGGACTAGCGGGAGATACGAGCAGTACTTC
CASSRTSGRYEQYF
>13|TRBJ2-1|NA|TRBV2|NA
TGTGCCAGCAGTGACGAATGGGGCAATGAGCAGTTCTTC
CASSDEWGNEQFF
>13|TRBJ2-5|NA|TRBV7-9|NA
TGTGCCAGCAGCGGATGGGCGGGGGAGACCCAGTACTTC
CASSGWAGETQYF
>18|TRBJ2-2|NA|TRBV7-9|TRBD2
TGTGCCAGCAGTTCTCCACTAGCGGGAGAAGCAAAGACCGGGGAGCTGTTTTTT
CASSSPLAGEAKTGELFF
>20|TRBJ2-1|NA|TRBV11-3|TRBD2
TGTGCCAGCAGCTTAGAGAGGAGGGGTGACGGCGGGAGCTCCTACAATGAGCAGTTCTTC
CASSLERRGDGGSSYNEQFF
>13|TRBJ1-2|NA|TRBV5-1|NA
TGCGCCAGCAGCCCGGACAACGACTATGGCTACACCTTC
CASSPDNDYGYTF
>15|TRBJ1-2|NA|TRBV2|NA
TGTGCCAGCAGTCATAACAGGAAAACTAACTATGGCTACACCTTC
CASSHNRKTNYGYTF
>16|TRBJ1-4|NA|TRBV7-9|NA
TGTGCCAGCAGCTTAGTTGCGGGCCAGATTAATGAAAAACTGTTTTTT
CASSLVAGQINEKLFF
>14|TRBJ1-2|NA|TRBV2|NA
TGTGCCAGCAGCCCTACAGGAGCTAACTATGGCTACACCTTC
CASSPTGANYGYTF
>15|TRBJ2-7|NA|TRBV15|NA
TGTGCCACCAGCAGAGTACACCCCTTGTCCTACGAGCAGTACTTC
CATSRVHPLSYEQYF
>12|TRBJ2-1|NA|TRBV7-9|NA
TGTGCCAGCAGCTCCGACGGTATAGAGCAGTTCTTC
CASSSDGIEQFF
>13|TRBJ2-4|NA|TRBV7-2|NA
TGTGCCAGCAGCTCTGGGATGTGGAACATTCAGTACTTC
CASSSGMWNIQYF
>11|TRBJ2-7|NA|TRBV6-1|NA
TGTGCCAGCAGAGGATGGGACGAGCAGTACTTC
CASRGWDEQYF